These 15 T cell receptor beta chains were all obtained from the same sample, sequenced in a study of cytomegalovirus exposure and HLA in healthy donors. 13 Jbeta primers and 60 Vbeta primers were used for the PCR. This table comes from immunoSEQ multiplex PCR, and its TCRdb copy is limited to in-frame clones, with some not included. The table includes about 200,000 clones, around 75% detected once. Sequenced sample: PBMCs. These receptors originate from a male donor in good health and CMV-seropositive.

Turning to this clone: Within the sample, other DNA sequences also encode this same CDR3. This rearrangement joins TRBV23-1 to TRBJ1-6, with 9 bases lining up with TRBD1. TRBV23-1 is identified as an open reading frame with a role that is uncertain. CDR3 size: 18 residues. The V segment lost 6 bases and the J segment 9 bases; nucleotides outside the gene matches: 18. DNA of the CDR3: TGCGCCAGCAGGCTGCTACCGGGACAGGGTAGCTGGAGTTCACCCCTCCACTTT. Its protein is CASRLLPGQGSWSSPLHF.

In regard to this clone: Other nucleotide sequences in the sample specify the same CDR3. The chain combines TRBV7-2 with TRBJ2-7, with D possibly matching TRBD1 (6 bases). Germline CDR1 reads SGHTA; CDR2 reads FQGNSA. The V gene lost 0 bases and the J gene lost 3 bases, with 6 bases spanning the gap. The CDR3 has 13 residues. The CDR3 loop is CASSLAGGYEQYF. In nucleotides, the CDR3 is TGTGCCAGCAGCTTAGCAGGGGGCTACGAGCAGTACTTC.

The chain is built from TRBV5-6 and TRBJ2-6; D remains unclear. Trimming pared 4 bases from V and 3 bases from J, leaving 8 bases between. CDR1 and CDR2 from the germline V gene are SGHDT and YYEEEE. The CDR3 loop spans 14 amino acids. CDR3 bases: TGTGCCAGCAGCCTGACTGGTGGGGCCAACGTCCTGACTTTC. Translation: CASSLTGGANVLTF. The full variable domain, in which reference TRBV5-6 and TRBJ2-6 provide the parts outside the CDR3, is DAGVTQSPTHLIKTRGQQVTLRCSPKSGHDTVSWYQQALGQGPQFIFQYYEEEERQRGNFPDRFSGHQFPNYSSELNVNALLLGDSALYLCASSLTGGANVLTFGAGSRLTVL.

This clone was recorded a few times. For the CDR3, the DNA is TGTGCCAGCAGCTCTCCGGGAGCCCTCCAGAACGAGCAGTACTTC. This encodes CASSSPGALQNEQYF. The V and J genes are TRBV5-4 and TRBJ2-7; D perhaps matches TRBD2 (6 bases). The CDR3 is made up of 15 amino acids. The germline V and J ends were trimmed by 3 bases and 5 bases, with 18 bases remaining between them. Germline CDR1 reads SGHNT; CDR2 reads YYREEE (reference sequence).

Only a few counts were recorded for this clone. The V call is TRBV7-2, the J call TRBJ2-5; 14 bases align to TRBD2. The V gene end was trimmed by 5 bases and the J gene end by 4 bases; junction bases not matched to a gene: 6. This CDR3 spans 16 amino acids. From germline, CDR1 is SGHTA and CDR2 FQGNSA. The CDR3: CASSERTSGRSETQYF. The DNA of the CDR3 is TGTGCCAGCAGCGAAAGGACTAGCGGGAGGTCAGAGACCCAGTACTTC.

This chain connects TRBV7-9 to TRBJ1-1; D possibly corresponds to TRBD1 (6 bases). CDR1 and CDR2 from the germline V gene are SEHNR and FQNEAQ (reference sequence). The V end was cut by 9 bases, the J end by 0 bases, with 17 bases between. The CDR3 has 15 residues. For the CDR3, the DNA is TGTGCCAGTTACAGGGCCTCGACCATGAACACTGAAGCTTTCTTT. Translating gives CASYRASTMNTEAFF. The complete variable domain, with remaining parts taken from reference TRBV7-9 and TRBJ1-1, reads DTGVSQNPRHKITKRGQNVTFRCDPISEHNRLYWYRQTLGQGPEFLTYFQNEAQLEKSRLLSDRFSAERPKGSFSTLEIQRTEQGDSAMYLCASYRASTMNTEAFFGQGTRLTVV.

The rearrangement links TRBV5-1 to TRBJ2-1; 9 positions match TRBD2. The germline V gene encodes CDR1 SGHRS and CDR2 YFSETQ. V was clipped by 0 bases and J by 4 bases; unmatched bases: 5. The CDR3 sequence is 16 residues long. The CDR3 protein is CASSLEQTSGYNEQFF. The CDR3 coding sequence is TGCGCCAGCAGCTTGGAGCAGACTAGCGGATACAATGAGCAGTTCTTC.

The gene calls are TRBV9 and TRBJ1-4, with D unresolved. The V end lost 3 bases, the J end lost 3 bases, and 12 bases lay between the germline ends. The germline CDR1 and CDR2 sequences are SGDLS and YYNGEE. The CDR3 covers 15 residues. The CDR3 bases are TGTGCCAGCAGCGAAGCCGCCTACCCTAATGAAAAACTGTTTTTT. Protein sequence: CASSEAAYPNEKLFF. Combining the CDR3 with reference TRBV9 and TRBJ1-4 gives the whole variable domain DSGVTQTPKHLITATGQRVTLRCSPRSGDLSVYWYQQSLDQGLQFLIQYYNGEERAKGNILERFSAQQFPDLHSELNLSSLELGDSALYFCASSEAAYPNEKLFFGSGTQLSVL.

This rearrangement joins TRBV11-1 to TRBJ1-3; D is unclear. The germline V and J ends were trimmed by 7 bases and 4 bases, with 14 bases remaining between them. Germline V gene lookup returns CDR1 SGHAT and CDR2 FQDESV (reference sequence). The CDR3 has 14 residues. This chain's CDR3 is CASNRRGEGNTIYF. CDR3 bases: TGTGCCAGCAACCGACGGGGAGAAGGAAACACCATATATTTT.

The chain is built from TRBV27 and TRBJ1-4, with 10 nucleotides matching TRBD1. V gave up 3 bases and J gave up 7 bases; unmatched junction bases: 5. The V gene's germline CDR1 is MNHEY and CDR2 SMNVEV (reference sequence). CDR3 length: 15 amino acids. In DNA, the CDR3 is TGTGCCAGCAGTTTGTCCGGGACAGGGGTTGAAAAACTGTTTTTT. It specifies CASSLSGTGVEKLFF.

The chain combines TRBV7-2 with TRBJ2-4; perhaps TRBD2 as D (6 bases). The CDR3 is 14 residues long. The V gene's germline CDR1 is SGHTA and CDR2 FQGNSA. With 5 bases removed from V and 7 bases from J, the gap between germline ends came to 15 bases. The CDR3 DNA reads TGTGCCAGCAGCGTCAGGACGGGGGATAACATTCAGTACTTC. It encodes CASSVRTGDNIQYF.

The chain recombines TRBV10-3 with TRBJ1-2; D remains ambiguous. The CDR3 sequence is 14 residues long. Germline V gives CDR1 ENHRY, CDR2 SYGVKD. V gave up 0 bases and J gave up 4 bases, with 9 bases separating them. The CDR3 here is CAISESVTVYGYTF. For the CDR3, the DNA is TGTGCCATCAGTGAGTCGGTAACGGTCTATGGCTACACCTTC.

Here the CDR3 reads CASSPAEDQPQHF. The CDR3 DNA follows: TGTGCCAGCAGCCCGGCGGAGGATCAGCCCCAGCATTTT. The chain recombines TRBV7-2 with TRBJ1-5, with D unresolved. This CDR3 has 13 amino acids. The V end lost 5 bases, the J end lost 5 bases, and 10 bases lay between the germline ends. Germline V gives CDR1 SGHTA, CDR2 FQGNSA.

V usage is TRBV5-8 and J usage is TRBJ2-7; D might be TRBD2 (5 bases). Germline loops: CDR1 SGHTS, CDR2 YDEGEE. Deletions cut 4 bases from V and 5 bases from J, with 16 bases between. The CDR3 is made up of 14 amino acids. The CDR3 loop is CASSPGIGLHEQYF. The CDR3 bases are TGTGCCAGCAGCCCCGGGATAGGTCTCCACGAGCAGTACTTC.

V usage is TRBV4-2 and J usage is TRBJ2-1; 7 positions match TRBD2. The CDR3 runs 16 residues. Germline V gene sequence: CDR1 LGHNA, CDR2 YNFKEQ. V shed 0 bases and J 7 bases; nucleotides not matched to a gene: 9. The chain's CDR3 is CASSQDQAGNTNEQFF. The CDR3 DNA reads as TGTGCCAGCAGCCAAGATCAAGCGGGGAATACTAATGAGCAGTTCTTC.